The next 4 T cell receptor beta chains were all read from a single sample in a study of cytomegalovirus exposure and HLA in healthy donors. Assay: immunoSEQ multiplex PCR; the TCRdb copy retains only in-frame clones and omits some. Among 78,000 or so clones listed, about 94% were seen once. The sequenced material came from PBMCs. The receptors were gathered from a woman between 18 and 29 years old in good health and CMV-seropositive.

The chain couples TRBV6-1 to TRBJ2-1; 9 bases fit TRBD2. Unmatched junction bases numbered 5, after V lost 2 bases and J lost 6 bases. Germline CDR1 MNHNS, CDR2 SASEGT. The CDR3 is 15 residues long. The CDR3 coding sequence is TGTGCCAGCAGTGAATACGAGACTAGCGGCAATGAGCAGTTCTTC. Translation: CASSEYETSGNEQFF.

The chain carries TRBV28 and TRBJ1-2; 8 bases are shared with TRBD1. The CDR3 covers 15 residues. The trim removed 1 base at V and 7 bases at J, leaving 8 bases unmatched. Per germline, CDR1 MDHEN and CDR2 SYDVKM. This CDR3 is CASSLSGQGASGYTF. As DNA, the CDR3 is TGTGCCAGCAGTTTATCGGGGCAGGGGGCGTCTGGCTACACCTTC.

The rearrangement uses TRBV19 and TRBJ2-3; perhaps TRBD2 as D (5 bases). The V end was cut by 3 bases, the J end by 2 bases, with 9 bases between. Per the germline V gene, CDR1 is LNHDA and CDR2 is SQIVND (reference sequence). This CDR3 contains 14 residues. CDR3 sequence reads: CASSIGADTDTQYF. CDR3 bases: TGTGCCAGTAGTATCGGAGCGGACACAGATACGCAGTATTTT.

This sequence joins TRBV7-2 and TRBJ2-1, with 8 bases fitting TRBD2. Germline values: CDR1 SGHTA, CDR2 FQGNSA. The CDR3 contains 16 residues. The V segment lost 3 bases and the J segment 0 bases; nucleotides outside the gene matches: 4. The CDR3 coding sequence is TGTGCCAGCAGCTTCGATAGCGGGGCCTCCTACAATGAGCAGTTCTTC. Amino acid sequence: CASSFDSGASYNEQFF.